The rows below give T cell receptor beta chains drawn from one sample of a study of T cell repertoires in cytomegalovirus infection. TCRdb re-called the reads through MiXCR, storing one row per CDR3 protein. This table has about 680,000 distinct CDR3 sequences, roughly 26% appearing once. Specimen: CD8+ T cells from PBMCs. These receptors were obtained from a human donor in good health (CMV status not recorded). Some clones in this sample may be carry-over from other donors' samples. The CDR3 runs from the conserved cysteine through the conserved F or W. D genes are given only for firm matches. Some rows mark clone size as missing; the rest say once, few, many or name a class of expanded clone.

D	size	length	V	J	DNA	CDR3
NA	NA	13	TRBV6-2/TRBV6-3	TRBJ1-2	TGTGCCAGCAGTTCCCCACCCGGGGATGGCTACACCTTC	CASSSPPGDGYTF
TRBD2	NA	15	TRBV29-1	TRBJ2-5	TGCAGCGTTGATTTACTAGCGGGGGGGCGAGAGACCCAGTACTTC	CSVDLLAGGRETQYF
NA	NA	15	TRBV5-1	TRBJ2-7	TGCGCCAGCAGCTTGTCGGCTAGCTCAACCTACGAGCAGTACTTC	CASSLSASSTYEQYF
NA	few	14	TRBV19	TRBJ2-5	TGTGCCAGTAGTAGCGGTTCCTGGGTGGAGACCCAGTACTTC	CASSSGSWVETQYF
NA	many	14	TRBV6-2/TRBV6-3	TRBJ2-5	TGTGCCAGCAGTTACTTCCAGGGGATGGAGACCCAGTACTTC	CASSYFQGMETQYF
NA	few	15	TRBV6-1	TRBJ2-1	TGTGCCAGCAGGAATGGGCGGACCTCCTACAATGAGCAGTTCTTC	CASRNGRTSYNEQFF
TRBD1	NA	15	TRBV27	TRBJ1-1	TGTGCCAGCAGTTTAAGCCCCCGGGACAGGGGAGAAGCTTTCTTT	CASSLSPRDRGEAFF
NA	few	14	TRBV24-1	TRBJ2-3	TGTGCCACCAGTGTGGGACGTGTAAAAGATACGCAGTATTTT	CATSVGRVKDTQYF
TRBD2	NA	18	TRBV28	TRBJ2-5	TGTGCCAGCAGTTTTGGGACTAGCGGGGGCCCGTACCAAGAGACCCAGTACTTC	CASSFGTSGGPYQETQYF
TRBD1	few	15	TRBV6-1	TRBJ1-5	TGTGCCAGCAGTGAATTGCCAGGGGGCGGTCAGCCCCAGCATTTT	CASSELPGGGQPQHF
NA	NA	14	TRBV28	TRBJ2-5	TGTGCCAGCAGTTCCTCCAGGGGATGGAAGACCCAGTACTTC	CASSSSRGWKTQYF
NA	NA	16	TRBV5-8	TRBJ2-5	TGTGCCAGCAGCTTGCAAACGGACTACCCTAGGGAGACCCAGTACTTC	CASSLQTDYPRETQYF
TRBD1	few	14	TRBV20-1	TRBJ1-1	TGCAGTGCTAGAGATAGGGACAGGGGACCGGCGGCTTTCTTT	CSARDRDRGPAAFF
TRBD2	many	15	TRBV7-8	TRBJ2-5	TGTGCCAGCAGCTTCAGCGGGGCGACCCAAGAGACCCAGTACTTC	CASSFSGATQETQYF
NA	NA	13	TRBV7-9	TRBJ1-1	TGTGCCAGCAGCCTCGCCGACAGGACTGAAGCTTTCTTT	CASSLADRTEAFF
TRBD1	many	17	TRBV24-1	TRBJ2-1	TGTGCCACCAGTGATCCACAACGAGGGACAGGGGGTAATGAGCAGTTCTTC	CATSDPQRGTGGNEQFF
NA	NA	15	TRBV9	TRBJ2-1	TGTGCCAGCAGCCCTTACAGGGACCCCTACAATGAGCAGTTCTTC	CASSPYRDPYNEQFF
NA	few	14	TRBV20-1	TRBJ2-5	TGCAGTGCTAGAGATAGTAGGCACCGAGAGACCCAGTACTTC	CSARDSRHRETQYF
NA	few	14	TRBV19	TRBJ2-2	TGTGCCAGTAGTATTTCAGGGCACACCGGGGAGCTGTTTTTT	CASSISGHTGELFF
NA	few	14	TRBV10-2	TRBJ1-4	TGCGCCAGCAGTGAGACAGGCCGTAATGAAAAACTGTTTTTT	CASSETGRNEKLFF
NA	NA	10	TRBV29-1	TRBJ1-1	TGCTCCTGTGGAAACACTGAAGCTTTCTTT	CSCGNTEAFF
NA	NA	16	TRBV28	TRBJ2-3	TGTGCCAGCAGTTATCCTAGGGGCGCAGGCACAGATACGCAGTATTTT	CASSYPRGAGTDTQYF
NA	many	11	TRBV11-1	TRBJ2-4	TGTGCCAGCAGCTGGGGGGACATTCAGTACTTC	CASSWGDIQYF
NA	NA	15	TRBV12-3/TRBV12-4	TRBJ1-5	TGTGCCAGCAGTCGGGCAGGAGGTTCGGATCAGCCCCAGCATTTT	CASSRAGGSDQPQHF
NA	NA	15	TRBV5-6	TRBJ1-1	TGTGCCAGCAGCTTGGGGGGCCGGGTTCGGACTGAAGCTTTCTTT	CASSLGGRVRTEAFF
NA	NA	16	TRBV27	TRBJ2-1	TGTGCCAGCAGATTTATAGCCGGGACGAGGGGGAATGAGCAGTTCTTC	CASRFIAGTRGNEQFF
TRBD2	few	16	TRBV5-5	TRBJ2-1	TGTGCCAGCAGCCCAGGCAGCGGGGGTTTCTACAATGAGCAGTTCTTC	CASSPGSGGFYNEQFF
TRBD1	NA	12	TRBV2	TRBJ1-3	TGTGCCAGCATACAGGGGGCGAACACCATATATTTT	CASIQGANTIYF
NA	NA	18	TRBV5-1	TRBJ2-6	TGCGCCAGCAGCTTGGACCCCTCCCCACAAACTGGGGCCAACGTCCTGACTTTC	CASSLDPSPQTGANVLTF
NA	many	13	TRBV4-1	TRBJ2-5	TGCGCCAGCAGCCCGGAGTACCAAGAGACCCAGTACTTC	CASSPEYQETQYF
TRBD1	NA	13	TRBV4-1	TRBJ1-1	TGCGCCAGCACCCAGGGGGGGGTCCCTGAAGCTTTCTTT	CASTQGGVPEAFF
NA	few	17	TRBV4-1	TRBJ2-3	TGCGCCAGCAGCCAACGCCACGGGGTGCCGGGAATAGATACGCAGTATTTT	CASSQRHGVPGIDTQYF
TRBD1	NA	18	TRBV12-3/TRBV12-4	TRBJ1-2	TGTACCAGCAGCCACCAAGTCCCGGGACAGGGAGAGAACTATGGCTACACCTTC	CTSSHQVPGQGENYGYTF
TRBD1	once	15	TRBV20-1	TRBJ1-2	TGCAGTGCTTTGGACAGGGCCCTAGGGAACTATGGCTACACCTTC	CSALDRALGNYGYTF
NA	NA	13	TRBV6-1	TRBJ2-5	TGTGCCAGCAGGGCAGGGTTTCAAGAGACCCAGTACTTC	CASRAGFQETQYF
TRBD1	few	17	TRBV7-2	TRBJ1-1	TGTGCCAGCAGCTTACCCAAGACAGGGGCCCTGAACACTGAAGCTTTCTTT	CASSLPKTGALNTEAFF
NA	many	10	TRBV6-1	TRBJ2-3	TGTGCCAGCAGTTTAAATACGCAGTATTTT	CASSLNTQYF
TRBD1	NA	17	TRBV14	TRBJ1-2	TGTGCCAGCAGCCAAGAATTCACAGGGGGCGTCGACTATGGCTACACCTTC	CASSQEFTGGVDYGYTF
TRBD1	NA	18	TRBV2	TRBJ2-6	TGTGCCAGCAGCCTGGTGGGACAGGGGGGAACTGGGGCCAACGTCCTGACTTTC	CASSLVGQGGTGANVLTF
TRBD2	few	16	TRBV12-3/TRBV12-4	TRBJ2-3	TGTGCCAGCAGCCTATGGGGGGGGGAAGATACAGATACGCAGTATTTT	CASSLWGGEDTDTQYF
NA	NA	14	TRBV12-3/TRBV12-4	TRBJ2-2	TGTGCCAGCAGTGCCACAGGATACACCGGGGAGCTGTTTTTT	CASSATGYTGELFF
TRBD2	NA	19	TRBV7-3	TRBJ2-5	TGTGCCAGCAGCTTAAACCGACTAGCGGGGGGACTTGTTTTGGAGACCCAGTACTTC	CASSLNRLAGGLVLETQYF
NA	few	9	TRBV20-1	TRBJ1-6	TGCAGTCCTGGATCACCCCTCCACTTT	CSPGSPLHF
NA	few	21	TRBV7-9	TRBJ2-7	TGTGCCAGCAGCCCAGATGGCAGGGGGGTACCCGAACCTTATAGCTCCTACGAGCAGTACTTC	CASSPDGRGVPEPYSSYEQYF
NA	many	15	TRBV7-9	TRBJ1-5	TGTGCCAGCAGCCCAAGCGTTGATAGCAATCAGCCCCAGCATTTT	CASSPSVDSNQPQHF
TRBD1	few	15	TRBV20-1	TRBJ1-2	TGCAGTGCCCTGTCCGGAGGGACAGGGATATATGGCTACACCTTC	CSALSGGTGIYGYTF
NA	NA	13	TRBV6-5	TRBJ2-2	TGTACCAGCAGTTACCCCCGGGCCGGGGAGCTGTTTTTT	CTSSYPRAGELFF